The 32 T cell receptor beta chains in this list originate from one sample, sequenced in a study of human T cells and chemical hapten exposure. Using its own MiXCR run on the RACE reads, TCRdb lists one record per CDR3 protein. The sample shows approximately 350,000 distinct CDR3 sequences, approximately 6.9% of them seen only once. The time point: patch test 1, 2 weeks after DPC sensitization. Treatment described: therapeutic diphenylcyclopropenone sensitization with weekly scalp DPC. The source material was whole blood, sampled in connection with sensitization to the hapten diphenylcyclopropenone (DPC). The receptors were gathered from a woman aged 18-29 years with alopecia areata. Some clones in this sample may be carry-over from other donors' samples.

This clonotype occurred a few times. V is TRBV12-3 or TRBV12-4 and J is TRBJ2-2; D gene unclear. V lost 3 bases, J lost 3 bases, and 5 bases lay in between. The length of the CDR3 is 13 residues. DNA of the CDR3: TGTGCCAGCAGTTTTCTTGACACCGGGGAGCTGTTTTTT. Translation gives CASSFLDTGELFF.

Many counts were recorded for this clonotype. The chain links TRBV20-1 to TRBJ2-7; TRBD2 is a possible D gene (6 bases). The V end lost 3 bases, the J end lost 3 bases, and 15 bases lay between the germline ends. The CDR3 extends over 14 amino acids. In germline, CDR1 is DFQATT, CDR2 SNEGSKA (reference sequence). The CDR3 here is CSARNVAVDYEQYF. DNA of the CDR3: TGCAGTGCTAGGAACGTAGCGGTTGACTACGAGCAGTACTTC.

This clonotype was found a few times. The chain uses TRBV7-8 and TRBJ1-2; no definite D call. This CDR3 spans 15 amino acids. From germline, CDR1 is SGHVS and CDR2 FQNEAQ. V was trimmed by 5 bases and J by 5 bases, leaving 18 bases between them. This chain's CDR3 is CASSQGGPPYYGYTF. CDR3 nucleotides: TGTGCCAGCAGCCAAGGCGGCCCTCCGTATTATGGCTACACCTTC.

The CDR3: CASSQDLARANTQYF. For the CDR3, the DNA is TGTGCCAGCAGCCAAGATCTAGCGAGGGCAAATACGCAGTATTTT. The chain recombines TRBV3-1 with TRBJ2-3; D is possibly TRBD2 (6 bases). Trimming left V 0 bases short and J 7 bases short, with 14 bases between. The V gene's germline CDR1 is LGHDT and CDR2 YNNKEL (reference sequence). This CDR3 is 15 amino acids long.

The rearrangement uses TRBV7-2 and TRBJ1-1; D may be TRBD1 (5 bases). The germline CDR1 and CDR2 sequences are SGHTA and FQGNSA. Trimming removed 4 bases from V and 1 base from J, with 16 bases in between. The CDR3 spans 16 residues. This CDR3 reads CASSSRDSLGNTEAFF. The CDR3 DNA is TGTGCCAGCAGCTCGCGAGACAGTCTCGGGAACACTGAAGCTTTCTTT. Full variable domain (rest looked up from reference TRBV7-2 and TRBJ1-1): GAGVSQSPSNKVTEKGKDVELRCDPISGHTALYWYRQSLGQGLEFLIYFQGNSAPDKSGLPSDRFSAERTGGSVSTLTIQRTQQEDSAVYLCASSSRDSLGNTEAFFGQGTRLTVV.

This sequence joins TRBV7-9 and TRBJ2-7, with D possibly being TRBD1 (6 bases). V was shortened by 5 bases and J by 2 bases, with 10 bases between the two germline ends. The germline gives CDR1 SEHNR, CDR2 FQNEAQ (reference sequence). This CDR3 has 13 amino acids. The CDR3 is CASSPQGTYEQYF. The DNA of the CDR3 is TGTGCCAGCAGCCCTCAGGGGACCTACGAGCAGTACTTC.

This clonotype was recorded at least ten times. The chain is built from TRBV20-1 and TRBJ2-7; 8 bases match TRBD1. The junction had 6 bases not matched to a gene; V was cut back by 0 bases and J by 5 bases. The CDR3 runs to 14 residues. Germline assignment: CDR1 DFQATT and CDR2 SNEGSKA (reference sequence). The CDR3 region has the DNA TGCAGTGCTAGAGATCCCGGACAGGGAGACGAGCAGTACTTC. Protein sequence: CSARDPGQGDEQYF.

The chain is built from TRBV3-1 and TRBJ2-2; TRBD1 might be the D (6 bases). Germline V gene sequence: CDR1 LGHDT, CDR2 YNNKEL (reference sequence). V gave up 6 bases and J gave up 5 bases, with 10 bases separating them. This CDR3 spans 13 amino acids. CDR3 nucleotide sequence: TGTGCCAGCAGACCAGGGGTTACCGGGGAGCTGTTTTTT. Translation: CASRPGVTGELFF.

Only a few counts were recorded for this clonotype. The chain recombines TRBV6-5 with TRBJ2-5, with no clear D. V dropped 6 bases and J dropped 4 bases, with 12 bases sitting between them. CDR1 MNHEY and CDR2 SVGAGI come from the germline V gene. The CDR3 is 13 residues long. For the CDR3, the DNA is TGTGCCAGCAGCAGGACCACGCGAGAGACCCAGTACTTC. Its protein is CASSRTTRETQYF.

This clonotype appeared a few times. This chain uses TRBV20-1 with TRBJ1-3, with 7 bases fitting TRBD1. The junction had 5 bases not matched to a gene; V was cut back by 6 bases and J by 0 bases. Per the germline V gene, CDR1 is DFQATT and CDR2 is SNEGSKA (reference sequence). This CDR3 contains 14 residues. For the CDR3, the DNA is TGCAGTGCGCACAGGGGAGACTCTGGAAACACCATATATTTT. It is translated as CSAHRGDSGNTIYF.

This clonotype was found many times. The chain links TRBV5-5 to TRBJ2-1; 7 bases agree with TRBD2. The V gene's germline CDR1 is SGHKS and CDR2 YYEKEE (reference sequence). This CDR3 is built from 12 residues. V shed 3 bases and J 15 bases; nucleotides not matched to a gene: 9. CDR3 DNA: TGTGCCAGCAGCTCGGGGGGAATAGAAGTGTTCTTC. It codes for CASSSGGIEVFF.

The chain is built from TRBV6-5 and TRBJ1-4; the D gene is possibly TRBD1 (5 bases). CDR1 MNHEY and CDR2 SVGAGI come from the germline V gene. This CDR3 region has 14 residues. V lost 4 bases to trimming and J lost 6 bases, with 12 bases between them. The CDR3 nucleotides are TGTGCCAGCAGTTTCGCAGGGACCGATGAAAAACTGTTTTTT. It encodes CASSFAGTDEKLFF.

This clonotype has more than one count but fewer than ten. This chain links TRBV27 with TRBJ1-6; tentatively, D is TRBD1 (6 bases). Trimming stripped 2 bases from V and 0 bases from J, with 11 bases between. Germline-derived CDR1 and CDR2 are MNHEY and SMNVEV (reference sequence). The CDR3 spans 17 residues. The CDR3 region is CASSLDRIPSYNSPLHF. The CDR3 DNA follows: TGTGCCAGCAGTTTAGACAGGATACCCTCCTATAATTCACCCCTCCACTTT.

At least ten counts were recorded for this clonotype. The J gene is TRBJ2-3, the V gene TRBV10-3; TRBD1 aligns across 8 bases. The germline gives CDR1 ENHRY, CDR2 SYGVKD. The CDR3 loop spans 15 amino acids. Trimming cost V 3 bases and J 3 bases; bases outside gene matches: 5. This chain's CDR3 is CAISERTGTTDTQYF. The CDR3 nucleotides read TGTGCCATCAGTGAAAGGACAGGGACAACAGATACGCAGTATTTT.

The sample holds many counts of this clonotype. V is TRBV19 and J is TRBJ2-1; D gene unclear. Deletions cut 6 bases from V and 6 bases from J, with 21 bases between. Germline CDR1 is LNHDA and CDR2 is SQIVND (reference sequence). CDR3 length: 16 residues. CDR3 DNA: TGTGCCAGTAGCCTACCCATTGCCGACACTGGCAATGAGCAGTTCTTC. It is translated as CASSLPIADTGNEQFF. Together with reference TRBV19 and TRBJ2-1, the CDR3 gives the full variable domain: DGGITQSPKYLFRKEGQNVTLSCEQNLNHDAMYWYRQDPGQGLRLIYYSQIVNDFQKGDIAEGYSVSREKKESFPLTVTSAQKNPTAFYLCASSLPIADTGNEQFFGPGTRLTVL.

In its sample, this clonotype was seen many times. The genes are TRBV27 and TRBJ2-7, with 8 positions matching TRBD1. CDR3 length: 15 amino acids. Per germline, CDR1 MNHEY and CDR2 SMNVEV (reference sequence). With V trimmed by 4 bases and J by 5 bases, 10 bases remained unmatched. CDR3 coding DNA: TGTGCCAGCAGTTCGCACCGGGACAGGTACCACGAGCAGTACTTC. Its protein product is CASSSHRDRYHEQYF.

This clonotype was recorded a few times. The chain joins TRBV10-3 to TRBJ1-1, with D possibly TRBD1 on 6 matching bases. CDR1 ENHRY and CDR2 SYGVKD come from the germline V gene. The CDR3 spans 16 residues. V lost 3 bases, J lost 4 bases, and 18 bases lay in between. CDR3 DNA sequence: TGTGCCATCAGTGACATGGACGGCAGGGGAAGCACTGAAGCTTTCTTT. Translation: CAISDMDGRGSTEAFF.

The rearrangement links TRBV3-1 to TRBJ2-5; D possibly corresponds to TRBD2 (6 bases). V was clipped by 7 bases and J by 8 bases, with 23 bases between them. CDR3 size: 15 residues. Germline assignment: CDR1 LGHDT and CDR2 YNNKEL (reference sequence). CDR3 loop: CASTLVGMDYSTQYF. The CDR3 nucleotides read TGTGCCAGCACCCTAGTCGGAATGGACTATTCAACCCAGTACTTC.

This clonotype came up a few times. The gene calls are TRBV11-2 and TRBJ2-5; possibly TRBD2 for D (6 bases). Germline CDR1 SGHAT, CDR2 FQNNGV. The ends were cut back, 0 bases at V and 1 base at J, with 12 bases in the middle. The CDR3 sequence is 16 residues long. CDR3 amino acids: CASSLDVTGVQETQYF. The CDR3 bases are TGTGCCAGCAGCTTAGACGTTACGGGGGTCCAAGAGACCCAGTACTTC.

The chain couples TRBV7-2 to TRBJ1-5; a possible D gene is TRBD1 (5 bases). Trimming shortened V by 5 bases and J by 0 bases, and 11 bases separated the two germline ends. Germline V gene data show CDR1 as SGHTA and CDR2 as FQGNSA. CDR3 size: 15 residues. CDR3 DNA: TGTGCCAGCAGCCGGGACCTCTATAGCAATCAGCCCCAGCATTTT. Translation: CASSRDLYSNQPQHF.

This chain connects TRBV12-3 or TRBV12-4 to TRBJ2-1; 15 bases are a match to TRBD2. This CDR3 has 17 amino acids. V lost 6 bases, J lost 5 bases, and 8 bases stayed unmatched. CDR3 residues: CASRPGLAGGKNNEQFF. The CDR3 nucleotides are TGTGCCAGCAGACCGGGACTAGCGGGGGGCAAGAACAATGAGCAGTTCTTC.

This rearrangement joins TRBV4-3 to TRBJ1-1; D ambiguous. Germline V gene sequence: CDR1 LGHNA, CDR2 YSLEER. The CDR3 is made up of 16 amino acids. Trimming took off 0 bases at V and 11 bases at J, with 22 bases between the two ends. CDR3 loop: CASSQDTGLRRLWAFF. CDR3 DNA sequence: TGCGCCAGCAGCCAAGATACGGGCCTGAGGCGATTGTGGGCTTTCTTT.

This clonotype was detected ten times or more. J is TRBJ2-3 and V is TRBV7-2; tentatively, D is TRBD1 (6 bases). The germline CDR1 and CDR2 sequences are SGHTA and FQGNSA. The V end lost 4 bases, the J end lost 3 bases, and 14 bases lay between the germline ends. CDR3 length equals 15 residues. In DNA form, the CDR3 reads TGTGCCAGCAGCTGGGACATCCTTGGGACAGATACGCAGTATTTT. Amino acids: CASSWDILGTDTQYF.

The V call is TRBV7-9, the J call TRBJ2-3, with 8 bases identical to TRBD1. The CDR3 length is 15 residues. The trim removed 4 bases at V and 2 bases at J, leaving 5 bases unmatched. Germline V gene data show CDR1 as SEHNR and CDR2 as FQNEAQ (reference sequence). The CDR3 DNA sequence: TGTGCCAGCAGCTCTGGGACAGGAGACACAGATACGCAGTATTTT. Residues: CASSSGTGDTDTQYF.

This clonotype was recorded a few times. The chain joins TRBV18 to TRBJ1-4; D is uncertain. This CDR3 has 16 residues. From germline, CDR1 is KGHSH and CDR2 LQKENI. V was clipped by 5 bases and J by 3 bases, with 16 bases between them. CDR3 nucleotide sequence: TGTGCCAGCTCAGGTTCCGCCCGCGCACCTAATGAAAAACTGTTTTTT. The encoded protein is CASSGSARAPNEKLFF. Drawing the rest from reference TRBV18 and TRBJ1-4, the complete variable domain is NAGVMQNPRHLVRRRGQEARLRCSPMKGHSHVYWYRQLPEEGLKFMVYLQKENIIDESGMPKERFSAEFPKEGPSILRIQQVVRGDSAAYFCASSGSARAPNEKLFFGSGTQLSVL.

This clonotype was counted at least ten times. V gene TRBV4-1 combines with J gene TRBJ1-2; D call uncertain. Between the trimmed V and J ends, which lost 0 bases and 2 bases, there was a span of 10 bases. Looked up from germline, CDR1 is MGHRA and CDR2 is YSYEKL. The CDR3 consists of 15 residues. The CDR3 reads CASSQEVSDNYGYTF. Here the CDR3 DNA reads TGCGCCAGCAGCCAAGAGGTATCTGACAACTATGGCTACACCTTC.

This clonotype was found a few times. V usage is TRBV12-3 or TRBV12-4 and J usage is TRBJ1-6; the match to TRBD1 covers 9 bases. The CDR3 runs 17 residues. The V gene end was trimmed by 5 bases and the J gene end by 2 bases; junction bases not matched to a gene: 7. The CDR3 is CASSGGTGRPYNSPLHF. The DNA for the CDR3 is TGTGCCAGCAGTGGGGGGACAGGGAGACCCTATAATTCACCCCTCCACTTT.

The DNA for the CDR3 is TGTGCCAGCAGCCCCCTGGGGGGGATCTACGAGCAGTACTTC. This gives the protein CASSPLGGIYEQYF. V and J are TRBV6-2 or TRBV6-3 and TRBJ2-7; TRBD2 matches at 7 bases. V was pared by 6 bases and J by 3 bases, with 8 bases of the junction left unmatched. Germline CDR1 MNHEY, CDR2 SVGEGT. This CDR3 is 14 amino acids long.

This rearrangement joins TRBV20-1 to TRBJ1-6, with unresolved D. Trimming took off 3 bases at V and 6 bases at J, with 9 bases between the two ends. Germline CDR1 reads DFQATT; CDR2 reads SNEGSKA (reference sequence). The CDR3 loop spans 13 amino acids. CDR3 region: CSARSDGNSPLHF. In DNA form, the CDR3 reads TGCAGTGCTAGGTCGGACGGTAATTCACCCCTCCACTTT.

This clonotype has ten or more counts. This sequence joins TRBV20-1 and TRBJ1-1; 7 nucleotides align to TRBD1. The germline V gene encodes CDR1 DFQATT and CDR2 SNEGSKA (reference sequence). The CDR3 has 11 residues. The V and J ends lost 5 bases and 4 bases, in that order; junction bases with no gene match: 1. CDR3 residues: CSAPGGTEAFF. The CDR3 nucleotides read TGCAGTGCTCCAGGGGGCACTGAAGCTTTCTTT.

This chain links TRBV28 with TRBJ1-5; D gene unclear. CDR1 MDHEN and CDR2 SYDVKM come from the germline V gene. Deletions cut 6 bases from V and 0 bases from J, with 18 bases between. This CDR3 is built from 17 residues. CDR3 in DNA: TGTGCCAGCAGACCGATAGAAGGGATGAATAGCAATCAGCCCCAGCATTTT. Translated, it gives CASRPIEGMNSNQPQHF. The complete variable domain, with remaining parts taken from reference TRBV28 and TRBJ1-5, reads DVKVTQSSRYLVKRTGEKVFLECVQDMDHENMFWYRQDPGLGLRLIYFSYDVKMKEKGDIPEGYSVSREKKERFSLILESASTNQTSMYLCASRPIEGMNSNQPQHFGDGTRLSIL.

This clonotype has a handful of counts. The gene calls are TRBV5-6 and TRBJ2-1, with a possible D match to TRBD1 (6 bases). Germline CDR1 reads SGHDT; CDR2 reads YYEEEE. The CDR3 runs 16 residues. The V gene lost 0 bases and the J gene lost 2 bases, with 12 bases spanning the gap. The CDR3 nucleotides read TGTGCCAGCAGCTTGGCCTCGGCAGGGGCCTACAATGAGCAGTTCTTC. Its translation is CASSLASAGAYNEQFF.